Listed here are 16 T cell receptor beta chains from one sample, sequenced in a study of blood T cell repertoires in COVID-19. Using immunoSEQ multiplex PCR, the repertoire was profiled, and TCRdb retains in-frame clones only, with some absent. The sample holds 150,000 to 200,000 clones, 70% to 90% seen once. Source material: peripheral blood. The receptor set was obtained from a woman in her seventies with acute or convalescent COVID-19.

V is TRBV20-1 and J is TRBJ1-4; D gene unclear. CDR1 and CDR2 from the germline V gene are DFQATT and SNEGSKA (reference sequence). The CDR3 consists of 11 residues. The V end lost 4 bases, the J end lost 10 bases, and 10 bases lay between the germline ends. The CDR3 region is CSANLSGKLFF. CDR3 sequence (DNA): TGCAGTGCTAATCTATCCGGAAAACTGTTTTTT.

This chain uses TRBV29-1 with TRBJ1-2, with 8 bases identical to TRBD1. V lost 0 bases, J lost 7 bases, and 10 bases stayed unmatched. The CDR3 extends over 15 amino acids. The V gene's germline CDR1 is SQVTM and CDR2 ANQGSEA. CDR3 residues: CSVEERGQGAAGYTF. CDR3 nucleotides: TGCAGCGTTGAAGAAAGAGGACAGGGTGCGGCTGGCTACACCTTC.

This clone was seen only once. The V gene is TRBV7-2, the J gene TRBJ2-7; D is possibly TRBD1 (6 bases). This CDR3 spans 16 amino acids. Per germline, CDR1 SGHTA and CDR2 FQGNSA. V lost 2 bases to trimming and J lost 3 bases, with 17 bases between them. CDR3 amino acids: CASSLLQGSTNYEQYF. The DNA of the CDR3 is TGTGCCAGCAGCTTATTACAGGGCTCAACAAACTACGAGCAGTACTTC.

V and J are TRBV4-2 and TRBJ1-5; maybe TRBD1 (5 bases). The CDR3 is 13 amino acids. V shed 0 bases and J shed 11 bases, with 11 bases lying between them. The germline CDR1 and CDR2 sequences are LGHNA and YNFKEQ. In DNA, the CDR3 is TGTGCCAGCAGCCAAGACCCTATAGGGGCCCAGCATTTT. This gives the protein CASSQDPIGAQHF.

CDR3 nucleotides: TGTGCCATCAGTGCCGCCCGACTAGCGGGAGGGCCCGGGGAGCTGTTTTTT. This translates into CAISAARLAGGPGELFF. J is TRBJ2-2 and V is TRBV10-3, with 14 bases matching TRBD2. Germline CDR1 is ENHRY and CDR2 is SYGVKD. With 4 bases clipped from V and 6 bases from J, the junction kept 7 bases outside the gene matches. The CDR3 totals 17 residues.

This clone has a single count. J is TRBJ2-2 and V is TRBV19, with TRBD1 as a possible D gene (5 bases). V dropped 6 bases and J dropped 8 bases, with 22 bases sitting between them. CDR3 length: 16 amino acids. Germline-derived CDR1 and CDR2 are LNHDA and SQIVND (reference sequence). CDR3 coding DNA: TGTGCCAGTAGAGAAAGGGGCGTCGTCTCCCTTGGGGAGCTGTTTTTT. Protein product: CASRERGVVSLGELFF.

The V call is TRBV27, the J call TRBJ1-4; D gene unclear. The CDR3 is 15 amino acids. V was cut by 4 bases and J by 0 bases, with 9 bases left in between. The germline CDR1 and CDR2 sequences are MNHEY and SMNVEV (reference sequence). The CDR3 DNA follows: TGTGCCAGCAGTTACGCAGGTGCAACTAATGAAAAACTGTTTTTT. Protein sequence: CASSYAGATNEKLFF.

The gene calls are TRBV4-3 and TRBJ2-1, with TRBD2 matching 10 bases. V was clipped by 0 bases and J by 3 bases; unmatched bases: 5. The CDR3 has 17 residues. Germline V lookup: CDR1 LGHNA, CDR2 YSLEER. CDR3 in amino acids: CASSQEWTSGIYNEQFF. CDR3 DNA: TGCGCCAGCAGCCAAGAATGGACTAGCGGAATCTACAATGAGCAGTTCTTC.

The J gene is TRBJ1-2, the V gene TRBV11-2; weak D call: TRBD1 (6 bases). CDR3 size: 16 residues. V gave up 4 bases and J gave up 5 bases, with 20 bases separating them. Germline V gene lookup returns CDR1 SGHAT and CDR2 FQNNGV. The CDR3 protein is CASSSTTGQLGYGYTF. DNA for the CDR3: TGTGCCAGCAGCTCCACAACAGGACAGCTTGGATATGGCTACACCTTC.

This chain links TRBV18 with TRBJ2-5; tentatively, D is TRBD2 (6 bases). CDR3 length: 14 amino acids. CDR1 KGHSH and CDR2 LQKENI come from the germline V gene. V was pared by 0 bases and J by 5 bases, with 10 bases between. The CDR3 sequence is CASSPPWRVETQYF. The CDR3 coding sequence is TGTGCCAGCTCACCACCTTGGAGGGTGGAGACCCAGTACTTC.

The V gene is TRBV6-2 or TRBV6-3, the J gene TRBJ1-1, with TRBD1 matching over 9 bases. V lost 7 bases, J lost 5 bases, and 8 bases stayed unmatched. The CDR3 has 14 amino acids. The germline CDR1 and CDR2 sequences are MNHEY and SVGEGT. The CDR3 is CASNPTGGWTEAFF. In DNA form, the CDR3 reads TGTGCCAGCAACCCGACAGGGGGGTGGACTGAAGCTTTCTTT.

The J gene is TRBJ2-3, the V gene TRBV6-2 or TRBV6-3; the D gene is possibly TRBD1 (6 bases). V dropped 4 bases and J dropped 5 bases, with 10 bases sitting between them. The CDR3 consists of 13 residues. The V gene's germline CDR1 is MNHEY and CDR2 SVGEGT. CDR3: CASSFGQLDTQYF. CDR3 sequence (DNA): TGTGCCAGCAGTTTCGGACAGCTAGATACGCAGTATTTT.

This chain uses TRBV5-1 with TRBJ1-6; D is possibly TRBD1 (5 bases). Germline V gene lookup returns CDR1 SGHRS and CDR2 YFSETQ. The CDR3 is made up of 16 amino acids. The V end lost 0 bases, the J end lost 2 bases, and 9 bases lay between the germline ends. CDR3 DNA: TGCGCCAGCAGCTTGGGGCAGGACACCTATAATTCACCCCTCCACTTT. Translated: CASSLGQDTYNSPLHF.

This chain links TRBV12-1 with TRBJ1-5; the table gives TRBD1 as D, unverified against the DNA. TRBV12-1 represents a pseudogene. The CDR3 sequence is 17 residues long. The CDR3 bases are TGTGCCAGCAGCTTTTTTTTCGCGTGGGCAAGCAATCAGCCCCAGCATTTT. It codes for CASSFFFAWASNQPQHF.

This chain links TRBV30 with TRBJ1-5, with 10 bases matching TRBD1. This CDR3 is built from 13 residues. V dropped 5 bases and J dropped 5; count of bases not matched to a gene: 3. CDR1 is GTSNPN and CDR2 is SVGIG in the germline V gene (reference sequence). CDR3 sequence reads: CAWGTGAYQPQHF. CDR3 nucleotide sequence: TGTGCCTGGGGGACAGGGGCCTATCAGCCCCAGCATTTT. The full variable domain, completed using reference TRBV30 and TRBJ1-5, is SQTIHQWPATLVQPVGSPLSLECTVEGTSNPNLYWYRQAAGRGLQLLFYSVGIGQISSEVPQNLSASRPQDRQFILSSKKLLLSDSGFYLCAWGTGAYQPQHFGDGTRLSIL.

This clone has just one count. This chain links TRBV5-1 with TRBJ2-2; TRBD1 aligns across 10 bases. V lost 3 bases and J lost 6; bases outside the gene matches: 5. The germline V gene encodes CDR1 SGHRS and CDR2 YFSETQ. The CDR3 totals 15 residues. The chain's CDR3 is CASSSGTGEAGELFF. CDR3 DNA: TGCGCCAGCAGCTCGGGGACAGGGGAAGCCGGGGAGCTGTTTTTT.